This is a list of T cell receptor beta chains from one sample in a study of Ad26.COV2.S vaccination and SARS-CoV-2 variants. Profiled with immunoSEQ multiplex PCR; TCRdb holds only in-frame clones, not every one. This table holds about 680,000 clones, 80% to 90% found once. Sequenced here: peripheral blood, sampled in a trial of Ad26.COV2.S vaccine versus placebo. Every receptor here comes from a person aged 18 to 65 who received the Ad26.COV2.S COVID-19 vaccine or a placebo. The CDR3 runs from the conserved cysteine through the conserved F or W. Fields, in order: clone size, D gene, V gene, J gene, CDR3 DNA, CDR3 protein. D genes are given only for firm matches. Rows give clone size only sometimes, using once, few, many, or a class for an expanded clone.

abundance: -; d_gene: -; v_gene: TRBV29-1; j_gene: TRBJ2-1; CDR3nt: TGCAGCGTTGGTATGAGGGCCATCTACAATGAGCAGTTCTTC; CDR3aa: CSVGMRAIYNEQFF
abundance: -; d_gene: TRBD1; v_gene: TRBV2; j_gene: TRBJ1-5; CDR3nt: TGTGCCAGCAGTGGGGACAGGGGTGGCAATCAGCCCCAGCATTTT; CDR3aa: CASSGDRGGNQPQHF
abundance: -; d_gene: -; v_gene: TRBV10-3; j_gene: TRBJ2-2; CDR3nt: TGTGCCATCAGCGGCGCCGGGGAGCTGTTTTTT; CDR3aa: CAISGAGELFF
abundance: -; d_gene: -; v_gene: TRBV5-1; j_gene: TRBJ2-2; CDR3nt: TGCGCCAGCAGCCAGGACAGCTCGAACACCGGGGAGCTGTTTTTT; CDR3aa: CASSQDSSNTGELFF
abundance: -; d_gene: -; v_gene: TRBV29-1; j_gene: TRBJ2-1; CDR3nt: TGCAGCGTTGTGACTTACAATGAGCAGTTCTTC; CDR3aa: CSVVTYNEQFF
abundance: -; d_gene: -; v_gene: TRBV13; j_gene: TRBJ1-1; CDR3nt: TGTGCCAGCAGCCACGTAGAGATGAACACTGAAGCTTTCTTT; CDR3aa: CASSHVEMNTEAFF
abundance: -; d_gene: -; v_gene: TRBV24-1; j_gene: TRBJ1-2; CDR3nt: TGTGCCACCAGGTCACTCCCAGGGACTAACTATGGCTACACCTTC; CDR3aa: CATRSLPGTNYGYTF
abundance: -; d_gene: TRBD1; v_gene: TRBV19; j_gene: TRBJ2-1; CDR3nt: TGTGCCAGTAGTTCTACCGGGACAGGGGTACATGAGCAGTTCTTC; CDR3aa: CASSSTGTGVHEQFF
abundance: -; d_gene: -; v_gene: TRBV6-5; j_gene: TRBJ1-1; CDR3nt: TGTGCCAGCAGTCAGGCCCGATACACTGAAGCTTTCTTT; CDR3aa: CASSQARYTEAFF
abundance: -; d_gene: -; v_gene: TRBV2; j_gene: TRBJ2-3; CDR3nt: TGTGCCTCCCCTCGAGGGGCGAACACAGATACGCAGTATTTT; CDR3aa: CASPRGANTDTQYF
abundance: -; d_gene: -; v_gene: TRBV18; j_gene: TRBJ1-5; CDR3nt: TGTGCCAGCTCATTGCAAGGAAGGGAACCATATAGCAATCAGCCCCAGCATTTT; CDR3aa: CASSLQGREPYSNQPQHF
abundance: -; d_gene: -; v_gene: TRBV7-6; j_gene: TRBJ2-3; CDR3nt: TGTGCCAGCAGCTTAGACGACATCACAGATACGCAGTATTTT; CDR3aa: CASSLDDITDTQYF
abundance: -; d_gene: -; v_gene: TRBV10-3; j_gene: TRBJ2-4; CDR3nt: TGTGCCATCAGTGAGGGCGCCCTACGCCTTGGACTAGCCAAAAACATTCAGTACTTC; CDR3aa: CAISEGALRLGLAKNIQYF
abundance: -; d_gene: -; v_gene: TRBV5-1; j_gene: TRBJ1-3; CDR3nt: TGCGCCAGCAGCCTCTTGGGGGGCGCGGACACCATATATTTT; CDR3aa: CASSLLGGADTIYF
abundance: -; d_gene: -; v_gene: TRBV21-1; j_gene: TRBJ2-1; CDR3nt: TGTGCCAGCAGCAAAAGAGGGGGAGCTCCTTACAATGAGCAGTTCTTC; CDR3aa: CASSKRGGAPYNEQFF
abundance: -; d_gene: -; v_gene: TRBV3-1/TRBV3-2; j_gene: TRBJ1-6; CDR3nt: TGTGCCAGCAGCCAAGATGCCGGGACTGATAATTCACCCCTCCACTTT; CDR3aa: CASSQDAGTDNSPLHF
abundance: once; d_gene: -; v_gene: TRBV30; j_gene: TRBJ1-1; CDR3nt: TGTGCCTGGAGCCCCCAGGGTTCTGCTTTCTTT; CDR3aa: CAWSPQGSAFF
abundance: -; d_gene: -; v_gene: TRBV10-3; j_gene: TRBJ2-7; CDR3nt: TGTGCCATCAAAGACAGTCCCTACGAGCAGTACTTC; CDR3aa: CAIKDSPYEQYF
abundance: -; d_gene: TRBD2; v_gene: TRBV7-2; j_gene: TRBJ2-7; CDR3nt: TGTGCCAGCGGATATCCCGAGAGCGGGATCCCCTACGAGCAGTACTTC; CDR3aa: CASGYPESGIPYEQYF
abundance: once; d_gene: -; v_gene: TRBV29-1; j_gene: TRBJ2-7; CDR3nt: TGCAGCGTTGAAGGTCAGGGGAGGAACGAGCAGTACTTC; CDR3aa: CSVEGQGRNEQYF
abundance: -; d_gene: -; v_gene: TRBV7-9; j_gene: TRBJ2-5; CDR3nt: TGTGCCAGCAGCCTCGGGGGTGGGACAGCGCAAGAGACCCAGTACTTC; CDR3aa: CASSLGGGTAQETQYF
abundance: -; d_gene: -; v_gene: TRBV5-4; j_gene: TRBJ2-7; CDR3nt: TGTGCCAGCAGCCTCCGGACTCGGGGAAATTACGAGCAGTACTTC; CDR3aa: CASSLRTRGNYEQYF
abundance: -; d_gene: -; v_gene: TRBV6-2/TRBV6-3; j_gene: TRBJ1-6; CDR3nt: TGTGCCAGCAGCACGACTTCACCCCTCCACTTT; CDR3aa: CASSTTSPLHF
abundance: -; d_gene: TRBD1; v_gene: TRBV3-1/TRBV3-2; j_gene: TRBJ1-2; CDR3nt: TGTGCCAGCAGCCAAGGGGGGACAGGGGCCCTTACCTATGGCTACACCTTC; CDR3aa: CASSQGGTGALTYGYTF
abundance: -; d_gene: TRBD2; v_gene: TRBV7-6; j_gene: TRBJ2-2; CDR3nt: TGTGCCAGCAGCTTATTCGGCGGGAGGGGAGCGGCCGGGGAGCTGTTTTTT; CDR3aa: CASSLFGGRGAAGELFF
abundance: -; d_gene: -; v_gene: TRBV5-1; j_gene: TRBJ1-1; CDR3nt: TGCGCCAGCAGCCCACAGGGTATGAACACTGAAGCTTTCTTT; CDR3aa: CASSPQGMNTEAFF
abundance: few; d_gene: -; v_gene: TRBV7-9; j_gene: TRBJ2-7; CDR3nt: TGTGCCCAGGAGGGAGCGAATTACGAGCAGTACTTC; CDR3aa: CAQEGANYEQYF
abundance: -; d_gene: -; v_gene: TRBV30; j_gene: TRBJ2-1; CDR3nt: TGTGCCTGGAGGGGGCGCCATGAGCAGTTCTTC; CDR3aa: CAWRGRHEQFF
abundance: once; d_gene: -; v_gene: TRBV3-1/TRBV3-2; j_gene: TRBJ1-2; CDR3nt: TGTGCCAGCAGCCAAGATCTGGGTGCGGACTATGGCTACACCTTC; CDR3aa: CASSQDLGADYGYTF
abundance: -; d_gene: -; v_gene: TRBV7-4; j_gene: TRBJ2-3; CDR3nt: TGTGCCAGCAGCTTAGGTGGGGGGACACTCCAGGATACGCAGTATTTT; CDR3aa: CASSLGGGTLQDTQYF
abundance: -; d_gene: TRBD1; v_gene: TRBV3-1/TRBV3-2; j_gene: TRBJ2-3; CDR3nt: TGTGCCAGCAGCCAACAGGCAGGGGGCGGTCATACGCAGTATTTT; CDR3aa: CASSQQAGGGHTQYF
abundance: -; d_gene: -; v_gene: TRBV30; j_gene: TRBJ1-5; CDR3nt: TGTGCCTGGAGAGGGGGTAGCAATCAGCCCCAGCATTTT; CDR3aa: CAWRGGSNQPQHF
abundance: -; d_gene: -; v_gene: TRBV9; j_gene: TRBJ1-1; CDR3nt: TGTGCCAGCAGCGTAGGGGGAGCGAACACTGAAGCTTTCTTT; CDR3aa: CASSVGGANTEAFF
abundance: -; d_gene: -; v_gene: TRBV10-3; j_gene: TRBJ1-5; CDR3nt: TGTGCCATCAGTGAGTCATTGGGAGGAAATCAGCCCCAGCATTTT; CDR3aa: CAISESLGGNQPQHF
abundance: -; d_gene: -; v_gene: TRBV6-2/TRBV6-3; j_gene: TRBJ1-5; CDR3nt: TGTGCCAGCAGTGGAACAGGGAATCAGCCCCAGCATTTT; CDR3aa: CASSGTGNQPQHF
abundance: -; d_gene: TRBD1; v_gene: TRBV5-1; j_gene: TRBJ1-4; CDR3nt: TGCGCCAGCAGCCGAGGGTGGGACAGGGCCGCAACTAATGAAAAACTGTTTTTT; CDR3aa: CASSRGWDRAATNEKLFF
abundance: once; d_gene: -; v_gene: TRBV6-2/TRBV6-3; j_gene: TRBJ1-1; CDR3nt: TGTGCCAGCAGTCGACCGGGGGGCTGGGACACTGAAGCTTTCTTT; CDR3aa: CASSRPGGWDTEAFF
abundance: -; d_gene: -; v_gene: TRBV19; j_gene: TRBJ1-2; CDR3nt: TGTGCCAGTAGTATAAACCCTAACTATGGCTACACCTTC; CDR3aa: CASSINPNYGYTF
abundance: -; d_gene: -; v_gene: TRBV5-1; j_gene: TRBJ2-3; CDR3nt: TGCGCCAGCAGCTTAGTTAGCGGATACACAGATACGCAGTATTTT; CDR3aa: CASSLVSGYTDTQYF
abundance: -; d_gene: TRBD1; v_gene: TRBV5-1; j_gene: TRBJ2-1; CDR3nt: TGCGCCAGCAGCAGCCGAGGGACAGGGCTTATTGGGAATGAGCAGTTCTTC; CDR3aa: CASSSRGTGLIGNEQFF
abundance: -; d_gene: -; v_gene: TRBV7-9; j_gene: TRBJ1-3; CDR3nt: TGTGCCAGCAGCTTCGGACGTATGGGGACTGGAAACACCATATATTTT; CDR3aa: CASSFGRMGTGNTIYF
abundance: -; d_gene: -; v_gene: TRBV14; j_gene: TRBJ1-1; CDR3nt: TGTGCCAGCAGCCTTGGCACTGAAGCTTTCTTT; CDR3aa: CASSLGTEAFF
abundance: -; d_gene: TRBD1; v_gene: TRBV5-1; j_gene: TRBJ1-1; CDR3nt: TGCGCCAGCAGCTCGGGACAGGGCTACACTGAAGCTTTCTTT; CDR3aa: CASSSGQGYTEAFF
abundance: -; d_gene: -; v_gene: TRBV10-3; j_gene: TRBJ1-5; CDR3nt: TGTGCCATCAGCCAATGGTCCGATCAGCCCCAGCATTTT; CDR3aa: CAISQWSDQPQHF
abundance: -; d_gene: -; v_gene: TRBV12-3/TRBV12-4; j_gene: TRBJ1-2; CDR3nt: TGTGCCAGCAGTCCGGGACCCGGGAGAGGCTACACCTTC; CDR3aa: CASSPGPGRGYTF
abundance: -; d_gene: -; v_gene: TRBV7-8; j_gene: TRBJ2-1; CDR3nt: TGTGCCAGCAGCAACATTGGAGCCCTGCAGTTCTTC; CDR3aa: CASSNIGALQFF
abundance: -; d_gene: TRBD1; v_gene: TRBV15; j_gene: TRBJ2-3; CDR3nt: TGTGCCACCAGCAGAGACCACCCGGGACAGGGCACAGATACGCAGTATTTT; CDR3aa: CATSRDHPGQGTDTQYF
abundance: -; d_gene: TRBD1; v_gene: TRBV27; j_gene: TRBJ2-7; CDR3nt: TGTGCCAGCAGAACCGGGACAGGGAGCTCCTACGAGCAGTACTTC; CDR3aa: CASRTGTGSSYEQYF
abundance: -; d_gene: -; v_gene: TRBV29-1; j_gene: TRBJ2-3; CDR3nt: TGCAGCGCCCATTTCCCCACAGATACGCAGTATTTT; CDR3aa: CSAHFPTDTQYF
abundance: -; d_gene: -; v_gene: TRBV4-2; j_gene: TRBJ2-3; CDR3nt: TGTGCCAGCAGCCAAGATGTACCTGTAGATACGCAGTATTTT; CDR3aa: CASSQDVPVDTQYF
abundance: -; d_gene: -; v_gene: TRBV7-2; j_gene: TRBJ2-3; CDR3nt: TGTGCCAGCAGCAGGACCCACACAGATACGCAGTATTTT; CDR3aa: CASSRTHTDTQYF
abundance: -; d_gene: -; v_gene: TRBV30; j_gene: TRBJ2-3; CDR3nt: TGTGCCTGGACCCTCACAGATACGCAGTATTTT; CDR3aa: CAWTLTDTQYF